A single sample is the source of the 15 T cell receptor beta chains below, sequenced in a study of human T cells and chemical hapten exposure (dated by TCRdb to the early 2020s). The protocol used for the library was RACE. TCRdb lists the instrument as NextSeq 500. The raw public data were reprocessed by TCRdb itself: fastp quality trimming at Q25, MiXCR clonotype calling, in-frame beta chains only. One record per CDR3 amino acid sequence lists the most common genes and DNA. This sample lists 85,000 to 130,000 distinct CDR3 sequences; around 12% were detected once. 1.5% to 2% of the sample belongs to the ten largest clones. Sample time point, as interpreted from the label and publication: pre-sensitization, week 0. The treatment or condition label here, explained by the study, means: therapeutic diphenylcyclopropenone sensitization with weekly scalp DPC. Sample: whole blood, taken in connection with sensitization to the hapten diphenylcyclopropenone (DPC). The receptor source for this set is a woman in her fifties or sixties with alopecia areata. Some clones in this sample may be carry-over from other donors' samples.

Of note for this clonotype: A much larger clone lies a single base off, so this may be a read error. The rearrangement links TRBV27 to TRBJ2-1, with D maybe TRBD2 (6 bases). The V gene lost 7 bases and the J gene lost 0 bases, with 13 bases spanning the gap. The germline gives CDR1 MNHEY, CDR2 SMNVEV (reference sequence). The CDR3 spans 15 residues. The CDR3 DNA reads as TGTGCCAGCACCAATGTAGCGGACTCCTACAATGAGCAGTTCTTC. Its protein is CASTNVADSYNEQFF.

The chain has TRBV5-1 and TRBJ2-3; 8 bases agree with TRBD2. Trimming cost V 0 bases and J 2 bases; bases outside gene matches: 2. The CDR3 runs to 15 residues. Germline-derived CDR1 and CDR2 are SGHRS and YFSETQ. The CDR3 loop reads CASSLDGGATDTQYF. The DNA of the CDR3 is TGCGCCAGCAGCTTGGACGGGGGGGCCACAGATACGCAGTATTTT.

This clonotype occurred once. This may be a read error, as it is one base from a much larger clone. The conserved closing phenylalanine or tryptophan is absent in this CDR3, likely reflecting a read error. The J gene is TRBJ1-5, the V gene TRBV6-5; unclear D gene. This CDR3 has 14 amino acids. The germline CDR1 and CDR2 sequences are MNHEY and SVGAGI. Trimming removed 4 bases at V and 0 bases at J, with 7 bases between. The CDR3 DNA follows: TGTGCCAGCAGTTTACAAGCTAGCAATCAGCCCCAGCATTAT. It codes for CASSLQASNQPQHY.

This chain connects TRBV27 to TRBJ2-5, with TRBD1 matching 8 bases. Losses at the gene ends were 5 bases for V and 6 bases for J; bases not matched to a gene: 11. This CDR3 has 15 amino acids. Germline CDR1 is MNHEY and CDR2 is SMNVEV (reference sequence). This CDR3 reads CASSPPGQARKTQYF. For the CDR3, the DNA is TGTGCCAGCAGTCCTCCGGGACAGGCTAGAAAGACCCAGTACTTC.

The chain joins TRBV12-3 or TRBV12-4 to TRBJ1-6; tentatively, D is TRBD1 (5 bases). The V gene lost 3 bases and the J gene lost 8 bases, with 17 bases spanning the gap. CDR3 length: 16 residues. CDR3 sequence (DNA): TGTGCCAGCAGTTTTCGCCCCGAGACAGCTTATTCACCCCTCCACTTT. This codes for CASSFRPETAYSPLHF.

The rearrangement links TRBV6-2 or TRBV6-3 to TRBJ1-1, with a possible D match to TRBD1 (6 bases). The CDR3 has 16 amino acids. The V end lost 0 bases, the J end lost 1 base, and 12 bases lay between the germline ends. The germline V gene has CDR1 MNHEY and CDR2 SVGEGT. The CDR3 region has the DNA TGTGCCAGCAGTTACTCCCTCACAGGGAGGAACACTGAAGCTTTCTTT. Translated, it gives CASSYSLTGRNTEAFF.

This clonotype was seen at least ten times. This sequence joins TRBV2 and TRBJ1-2; 7 nucleotides match TRBD1. CDR3 length: 16 amino acids. Germline V gene sequence: CDR1 SNHLY, CDR2 FYNNEI. Trimming cost V 6 bases and J 7 bases; bases outside gene matches: 17. The CDR3 protein is CASRDGTADFGAGYTF. The CDR3 nucleotides read TGTGCCAGCAGGGACGGGACAGCGGATTTTGGTGCTGGCTACACCTTC.

The sample holds many counts of this clonotype. This rearrangement joins TRBV7-9 to TRBJ1-1; D is unclear. Per germline, CDR1 SEHNR and CDR2 FQNEAQ (reference sequence). CDR3 length equals 13 residues. Trimming took off 4 bases at V and 0 bases at J, with 6 bases between the two ends. The CDR3 DNA sequence: TGTGCCAGCAGCTCCACGATGAACACTGAAGCTTTCTTT. This encodes CASSSTMNTEAFF. Drawing the rest from reference TRBV7-9 and TRBJ1-1, the complete variable domain is DTGVSQNPRHKITKRGQNVTFRCDPISEHNRLYWYRQTLGQGPEFLTYFQNEAQLEKSRLLSDRFSAERPKGSFSTLEIQRTEQGDSAMYLCASSSTMNTEAFFGQGTRLTVV.

This clonotype was observed a few times. The chain is built from TRBV7-2 and TRBJ2-7, with D perhaps matching TRBD2 (5 bases). This CDR3 has 13 residues. Germline V gene data show CDR1 as SGHTA and CDR2 as FQGNSA. V lost 7 bases, J lost 5 bases, and 15 bases lay in between. The CDR3 bases are TGTGCCAGCAATACTAGTCCCGCCCACGAGCAGTACTTC. The encoded protein is CASNTSPAHEQYF. The full variable domain, completed using reference TRBV7-2 and TRBJ2-7, is GAGVSQSPSNKVTEKGKDVELRCDPISGHTALYWYRQSLGQGLEFLIYFQGNSAPDKSGLPSDRFSAERTGGSVSTLTIQRTQQEDSAVYLCASNTSPAHEQYFGPGTRLTVT.

At least ten counts were recorded for this clonotype. The V gene is TRBV18, the J gene TRBJ2-7; D gene unclear. CDR1 and CDR2 (germline): KGHSH, LQKENI. The CDR3 extends over 12 amino acids. V was shortened by 3 bases and J by 5 bases, with 8 bases between the two germline ends. DNA for the CDR3: TGTGCCAGCTCACCGGCCGCGGACGAGCAGTACTTC. Amino acids: CASSPAADEQYF.

The J gene is TRBJ1-1, the V gene TRBV20-1; 7 bases are a match to TRBD1. Germline CDR1 and CDR2: DFQATT and SNEGSKA (reference sequence). CDR3 length: 13 amino acids. V dropped 1 base and J dropped 6; count of bases not matched to a gene: 5. The CDR3 DNA sequence: TGCAGTGCTAGAGGCCAAAGGGGGCCTGAAGCTTTCTTT. It is translated as CSARGQRGPEAFF.

This clonotype was seen repeatedly, ten times or more. The chain couples TRBV3-1 to TRBJ1-1; TRBD1 aligns across 8 bases. This CDR3 comprises 14 residues. J lost 5 bases, V lost 0 bases, and 2 bases had no gene match. Germline V gene lookup returns CDR1 LGHDT and CDR2 YNNKEL (reference sequence). The CDR3 DNA reads as TGTGCCAGCAGCCAAGATACAGGGGGGACTGAAGCTTTCTTT. Its translation: CASSQDTGGTEAFF.

In this sample, this clonotype turned up many times. The V and J genes are TRBV5-1 and TRBJ2-7; 7 bases align to TRBD1. Germline trimming cut 6 bases from V and 7 bases from J; bases unmatched to any gene: 16. CDR1 SGHRS and CDR2 YFSETQ come from the germline V gene. This CDR3 contains 15 residues. This chain's CDR3 is CASNEGTAAPSEQYF. In nucleotides, the CDR3 is TGCGCCAGCAACGAGGGGACAGCCGCTCCTAGTGAGCAGTACTTC.

The chain has TRBV29-1 and TRBJ2-5, with D perhaps TRBD2 (6 bases). The germline V gene has CDR1 SQVTM and CDR2 ANQGSEA. There are 14 residues in the CDR3. V dropped 8 bases and J dropped 1 base, with 17 bases sitting between them. DNA of the CDR3: TGCAGCTTTTCCCGGGAGCTGGGCCAAGAGACCCAGTACTTC. Translated: CSFSRELGQETQYF.

The CDR3 loop is CASSFPPGNEQFF. DNA of the CDR3: TGTGCCAGCAGTTTCCCGCCCGGGAATGAGCAGTTCTTC. V usage is TRBV12-3 or TRBV12-4 and J usage is TRBJ2-1; no reliable D call. V dropped 3 bases and J dropped 7 bases, with 10 bases sitting between them. This CDR3 is 13 amino acids long.